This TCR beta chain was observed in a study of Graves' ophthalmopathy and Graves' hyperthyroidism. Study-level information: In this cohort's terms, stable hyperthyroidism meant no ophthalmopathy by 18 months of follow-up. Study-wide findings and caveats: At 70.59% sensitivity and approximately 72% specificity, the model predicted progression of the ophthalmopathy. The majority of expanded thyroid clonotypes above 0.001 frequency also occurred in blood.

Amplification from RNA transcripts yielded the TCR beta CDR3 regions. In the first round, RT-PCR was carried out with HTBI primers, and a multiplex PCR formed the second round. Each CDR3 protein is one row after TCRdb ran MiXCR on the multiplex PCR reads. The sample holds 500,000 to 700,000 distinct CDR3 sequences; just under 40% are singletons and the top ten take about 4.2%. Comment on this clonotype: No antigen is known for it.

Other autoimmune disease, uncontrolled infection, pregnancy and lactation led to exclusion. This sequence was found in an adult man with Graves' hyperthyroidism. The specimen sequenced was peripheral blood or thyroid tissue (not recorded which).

CDR3: CSSPTGTAYEQYF. Written as DNA, the CDR3 is TGCAGCAGTCCGACAGGGACCGCCTACGAGCAGTACTTC. The gene calls are TRBV29-1 and TRBJ2-7; 7 bases are shared with TRBD1. The CDR3 runs to 13 residues. Germline assignment: CDR1 SQVTM and CDR2 ANQGSEA. V gave up 8 bases and J gave up 2 bases; unmatched junction bases: 9.